The clone carrying this T cell receptor (beta chain) occurred a few times. Its antigen remains unidentified. Approximately 9.2 milliliters was the volume of peripheral blood drawn from each donor. These data come from a study of blood T cells in healthy people across ages. Overall study context: Template switching picked up about one barcoded beta molecule for each two T cells.

Study conclusions and caveats: TCR beta diversity, measured per million T cells, fell in a roughly linear way with age.

A second PCR of roughly 6 to 12 cycles used a sample-barcoded 5' primer and a J-beta primer mix. Tagging of each cDNA molecule was performed by a template-switch adaptor with 12 random nucleotides. TCRdb passed the 5' RACE reads through MiXCR, listing each CDR3 protein once. Of around 1.5 million distinct CDR3 sequences in the sample, about 43% were seen once. Trimming removed 5 bases from V and 5 bases from J; junction bases left unmatched: 10. CDR3 size: 16 residues. The V gene's germline CDR1 is SGHVS and CDR2 FQNEAQ. What was sequenced was blood. The receptor was derived from a woman aged 18 to 35 in good health. The J gene is TRBJ2-2, the V gene TRBV7-8; 8 bases are shared with TRBD1. This CDR3 is CASSLRYRGSTGELFF. The CDR3 region has the DNA TGTGCCAGCAGCCTCCGCTACAGGGGGAGTACCGGGGAGCTGTTTTTT.